Below, 8 T cell receptor beta chains from the same sample are listed, as sequenced in a study of T cells after yellow fever vaccination. Via MiXCR, TCRdb re-called the 5' RACE reads, giving one row per CDR3 protein. The sample has a few hundred thousand distinct CDR3 sequences, less than 20% seen once; the top ten hold 15% to 20%. Specimen: PBMCs, collected less than 6 days after the first yellow fever vaccination. These receptors were taken from a man younger than 30 who received the YFV17D yellow fever vaccine.

V and J are TRBV5-1 and TRBJ1-6; the match to TRBD1 covers 7 bases. Germline trimming cut 4 bases from V and 9 bases from J; bases unmatched to any gene: 13. Germline V gene sequence: CDR1 SGHRS, CDR2 YFSETQ. The CDR3 extends over 16 amino acids. The CDR3 coding sequence is TGCGCCAGCAGCCCAGGGACGACAGGGACCGGTTCACCCCTCCACTTT. It codes for CASSPGTTGTGSPLHF.

This clonotype has a handful of counts. This chain connects TRBV29-1 to TRBJ1-5; tentatively, D is TRBD1 (6 bases). The CDR3 has 13 amino acids. V shed 5 bases and J shed 0 bases, with 8 bases lying between them. Germline V lookup: CDR1 SQVTM, CDR2 ANQGSEA. CDR3 in amino acids: CSVRGNSNQPQHF. CDR3 sequence (DNA): TGCAGCGTTAGGGGGAATAGCAATCAGCCCCAGCATTTT.

This clonotype was picked up a small number of times. The rearrangement uses TRBV11-2 and TRBJ2-7; D is unresolved. Germline CDR1 reads SGHAT; CDR2 reads FQNNGV. The ends were cut back, 1 base at V and 4 bases at J, with 11 bases in the middle. The CDR3 has 14 residues. The CDR3 here is CASSLVTPRYEQYV. In DNA form, the CDR3 reads TGTGCCAGCAGCTTAGTAACCCCTCGGTACGAGCAGTACGTC.

The CDR3 is CSILLPPTGELFF. In DNA, the CDR3 is TGCAGTATACTACTCCCCCCCACCGGGGAGCTGTTTTTT. The chain links TRBV20-1 to TRBJ2-2; D is undetermined. The CDR3 spans 13 residues. The germline V gene has CDR1 DFQATT and CDR2 SNEGSKA (reference sequence). V was pared by 8 bases and J by 4 bases, with 14 bases between.

This clonotype showed up just a few times. The rearrangement uses TRBV20-1 and TRBJ1-2; a weak D match, TRBD1 (5 bases). The germline CDR1 and CDR2 sequences are DFQATT and SNEGSKA (reference sequence). The CDR3 runs 12 residues. V was shortened by 6 bases and J by 9 bases, with 17 bases between the two germline ends. The CDR3 sequence is CSASGAGTRYTF. The CDR3, as DNA: TGCAGTGCCAGCGGTGCCGGGACCCGCTACACCTTC.

Ten or more counts support this clonotype. J is TRBJ2-1 and V is TRBV24-1; weak D call: TRBD1 (6 bases). V was pared by 3 bases and J by 12 bases, with 14 bases between. This CDR3 contains 13 residues. The germline CDR1 and CDR2 sequences are KGHDR and SFDVKD. The CDR3, as DNA: TGTGCCACCAGTGATCCTTTTGGGGGCGTGCAGTTCTTC. Translated, it gives CATSDPFGGVQFF.

J is TRBJ2-2 and V is TRBV9; 9 nucleotides agree with TRBD2. Trimming cost V 4 bases and J 6 bases; bases outside gene matches: 10. This CDR3 spans 16 amino acids. Germline V gives CDR1 SGDLS, CDR2 YYNGEE. The CDR3 protein is CASSTTTGLASGELFF. The DNA for the CDR3 is TGTGCCAGCAGCACGACTACGGGACTAGCCTCCGGGGAGCTGTTTTTT.

This clonotype appeared a single time. The chain recombines TRBV9 with TRBJ1-1; the match to TRBD1 covers 7 bases. CDR3 size: 15 residues. Trimming at V came to 4 bases and at J to 5 bases, leaving 11 bases not matched to a gene. Germline CDR1 SGDLS, CDR2 YYNGEE. CDR3 loop: CASSLSTGVGTEAFF. The CDR3 DNA follows: TGTGCCAGCAGCCTCTCTACAGGGGTGGGGACTGAAGCTTTCTTT.